Shown below are 24 T cell receptor beta chains from a single sample sequenced in a study of PD-1 blockade in mismatch repair-deficient tumors. Indicated time point: approximately 10-day in vitro stimulation with candidate mutation-associated neoantigen peptide 1. The table came from immunoSEQ multiplex PCR; TCRdb's copy has only in-frame clones and leaves some out. The table records several thousand clones, roughly 87% of them present only once. No antigens are known for them. The sequenced sample was cells cultured in vitro, obtained from a patient treated with pembrolizumab. The receptors derive from an adult with mismatch repair-deficient cancer.

The chain is built from TRBV18 and TRBJ2-2, with no clear D. Germline loops: CDR1 KGHSH, CDR2 LQKENI. V was clipped by 6 bases and J by 1 base, with 12 bases between them. The CDR3 is made up of 15 amino acids. CDR3: CASSRQDQNTGELFF. The CDR3 DNA reads as TGTGCCAGCTCCCGGCAGGACCAGAACACCGGGGAGCTGTTTTTT.

This clone was seen just once. This chain joins TRBV11-2 and TRBJ1-1, with D possibly TRBD1 on 5 matching bases. Per the germline V gene, CDR1 is SGHAT and CDR2 is FQNNGV. The germline V and J ends were trimmed by 0 bases and 0 bases, with 20 bases remaining between them. The length of the CDR3 is 19 residues. The CDR3 protein is CASSLDYRDGGNMNTEAFF. CDR3 nucleotides: TGTGCCAGCAGCTTAGATTATCGGGACGGAGGGAACATGAACACTGAAGCTTTCTTT.

The gene calls are TRBV9 and TRBJ2-1, with 7 bases aligning to TRBD2. V shed 5 bases, J shed 7 bases, and the junction held 9 bases outside the gene matches. Germline CDR1 reads SGDLS; CDR2 reads YYNGEE. The CDR3 totals 14 residues. The CDR3 DNA reads as TGTGCCAGCAGTCCTAGCGGAGAGGCAAATGAGCAGTTCTTC. Translating gives CASSPSGEANEQFF.

J is TRBJ2-1 and V is TRBV11-1; 7 nucleotides agree with TRBD2. The junction had 8 bases not matched to a gene; V was cut back by 3 bases and J by 6 bases. Germline V gene lookup returns CDR1 SGHAT and CDR2 FQDESV (reference sequence). The CDR3 spans 15 residues. This CDR3 is CASSLGGKGFNEQFF. The CDR3 DNA sequence: TGTGCCAGCAGCTTGGGGGGGAAGGGGTTCAATGAGCAGTTCTTC.

This chain uses TRBV27 with TRBJ1-2; 8 positions match TRBD1. There are 16 residues in the CDR3. Germline V gene data show CDR1 as MNHEY and CDR2 as SMNVEV (reference sequence). J lost 4 bases, V lost 6 bases, and 13 bases had no gene match. CDR3 residues: CASSLSSGTGIYGYTF. The CDR3, as DNA: TGTGCCAGCAGCCTCTCTTCCGGGACAGGAATCTATGGCTACACCTTC.

The V call is TRBV9, the J call TRBJ1-3; 7 positions match TRBD1. Germline assignment: CDR1 SGDLS and CDR2 YYNGEE. V dropped 2 bases and J dropped 4; count of bases not matched to a gene: 9. This CDR3 spans 16 amino acids. The CDR3 bases are TGTGCCAGCAGCGTCGGGACAGCAACCCTCGGAAACACCATATATTTT. It translates to CASSVGTATLGNTIYF. The full variable domain, with the rest looked up from reference TRBV9 and TRBJ1-3, is DSGVTQTPKHLITATGQRVTLRCSPRSGDLSVYWYQQSLDQGLQFLIQYYNGEERAKGNILERFSAQQFPDLHSELNLSSLELGDSALYFCASSVGTATLGNTIYFGEGSWLTVV.

The rearrangement uses TRBV27 and TRBJ2-7, with 10 bases that match TRBD1. Germline trimming cut 6 bases from V and 5 bases from J; bases unmatched to any gene: 10. The CDR3 is made up of 15 amino acids. Germline V gives CDR1 MNHEY, CDR2 SMNVEV (reference sequence). The CDR3 protein is CASSPGGQGSDEQYF. CDR3 bases: TGTGCCAGCAGCCCAGGGGGACAGGGGAGCGACGAGCAGTACTTC.

This clone was picked up one time. This chain links TRBV10-3 with TRBJ2-5, with D perhaps matching TRBD2 (5 bases). V was pared by 0 bases and J by 5 bases, with 10 bases between. This CDR3 region has 14 residues. Per germline, CDR1 ENHRY and CDR2 SYGVKD. In nucleotides, the CDR3 is TGTGCCATCAGTGAGTCGTATGGCGGGGAGACCCAGTACTTC. Translation: CAISESYGGETQYF.

This chain joins TRBV11-2 and TRBJ2-6; D not certain. This CDR3 has 17 residues. Germline V gives CDR1 SGHAT, CDR2 FQNNGV. Trimming took off 2 bases at V and 0 bases at J, with 11 bases between the two ends. The CDR3, as DNA: TGTGCCAGCAGCTTATCGGCATTTTCCTCTGGGGCCAACGTCCTGACTTTC. Translation: CASSLSAFSSGANVLTF.

V and J are TRBV9 and TRBJ1-2; possible D gene TRBD1, 5 bases. V shed 0 bases and J shed 3 bases, with 6 bases lying between them. The CDR3 has 13 residues. Per the germline V gene, CDR1 is SGDLS and CDR2 is YYNGEE. CDR3 sequence reads: CASSVGRDYGYTF. In DNA form, the CDR3 reads TGTGCCAGCAGCGTAGGCAGGGACTATGGCTACACCTTC.

This clone was detected once. The rearrangement joins TRBV5-1 to TRBJ2-7, with 12 bases fitting TRBD1. V lost 3 bases to trimming and J lost 7 bases; unmatched junction nucleotides: 5. CDR3 size: 14 residues. Germline loops: CDR1 SGHRS, CDR2 YFSETQ. DNA of the CDR3: TGCGCCAGCAGCTCGGGACAGGGGGCGGGTGAGCAGTACTTC. This codes for CASSSGQGAGEQYF.

V is TRBV9 and J is TRBJ1-5; no definite D call. This CDR3 comprises 13 residues. V gave up 0 bases and J gave up 5 bases, with 6 bases separating them. The germline CDR1 and CDR2 sequences are SGDLS and YYNGEE. In DNA form, the CDR3 reads TGTGCCAGCAGCGTAGGAGGCCATCAGCCCCAGCATTTT. Protein product: CASSVGGHQPQHF.

This chain links TRBV29-1 with TRBJ2-3, with 8 bases matching TRBD1. Germline V CDR1 and CDR2: SQVTM, ANQGSEA. Trimming removed 6 bases from V and 9 bases from J; junction bases left unmatched: 2. The CDR3 sequence is 10 residues long. The DNA of the CDR3 is TGCAGCGTCGGACAGGGAACGCAGTATTTT. Protein product: CSVGQGTQYF.

The chain employs TRBV2 and TRBJ1-5; 9 nucleotides agree with TRBD1. V was clipped by 7 bases and J by 7 bases; unmatched bases: 8. The CDR3 is 14 residues long. In germline, CDR1 is SNHLY, CDR2 FYNNEI. CDR3 region: CASNPQGAGQPQHF. The CDR3 nucleotides read TGTGCCAGCAATCCACAGGGGGCAGGGCAGCCCCAGCATTTT.

V is TRBV5-1 and J is TRBJ2-1; 8 bases match TRBD1. V shed 5 bases and J 4 bases; nucleotides not matched to a gene: 8. Germline lookup yields CDR1 SGHRS and CDR2 YFSETQ. The CDR3 length is 15 residues. Here the CDR3 DNA reads TGCGCCAGCAGAGATGAGACAGGGGTTTACAATGAGCAGTTCTTC. Residues: CASRDETGVYNEQFF.

V is TRBV6-1 and J is TRBJ2-3; perhaps D is TRBD1 or TRBD2 (5 bases each). The CDR3 consists of 14 residues. V was pared by 10 bases and J by 0 bases, with 14 bases between. Germline values: CDR1 MNHNS, CDR2 SASEGT. The CDR3 nucleotides are TGTGCCACAAATCGGGGCGCTAGCACAGATACGCAGTATTTT. Its protein is CATNRGASTDTQYF.

This clone was observed once. CDR3 loop: CASSGGLGGSYNEQFF. The CDR3 DNA sequence: TGTGCCAGCAGCGGTGGACTAGGGGGTTCCTACAATGAGCAGTTCTTC. V is TRBV9 and J is TRBJ2-1; D is perhaps TRBD2 (7 bases). In germline, CDR1 is SGDLS, CDR2 YYNGEE. This CDR3 spans 16 amino acids. Trimming left V 3 bases short and J 1 base short, with 14 bases between.

V gene TRBV5-8 combines with J gene TRBJ2-7; no definite D call. Germline V gene lookup returns CDR1 SGHTS and CDR2 YDEGEE. The CDR3 has 16 residues. Trimming removed 4 bases at V and 4 bases at J, with 21 bases between. In DNA form, the CDR3 reads TGTGCCAGCAGCCTCACCATAGAGGTAGAGGCTTACGAGCAGTACTTC. Translating it yields CASSLTIEVEAYEQYF. Variable domain in full (rest from reference TRBV5-8 and TRBJ2-7): EAGVTQSPTHLIKTRGQQATLRCSPISGHTSVYWYQQALGLGLQFLLWYDEGEERNRGNFPPRFSGRQFPNYSSELNVNALELEDSALYLCASSLTIEVEAYEQYFGPGTRLTVT.

The rearrangement joins TRBV5-5 to TRBJ1-1; D is unresolved. Trimming shortened V by 0 bases and J by 8 bases, and 8 bases separated the two germline ends. Germline CDR1 is SGHKS and CDR2 is YYEKEE (reference sequence). This CDR3 region has 12 residues. CDR3 residues: CASSLGVKEAFF. The DNA for the CDR3 is TGTGCCAGCAGCTTGGGGGTGAAGGAAGCTTTCTTT.

This rearrangement joins TRBV6-1 to TRBJ1-1, with 8 nucleotides matching TRBD1. The J segment lost 3 bases and the V segment lost 7 bases, leaving 7 bases of the junction unmatched. CDR3 length: 14 residues. The germline CDR1 and CDR2 sequences are MNHNS and SASEGT. CDR3 region: CASTVQGAYTEAFF. Here the CDR3 DNA reads TGTGCCAGCACCGTTCAGGGGGCCTACACTGAAGCTTTCTTT.

The V and J genes are TRBV7-6 and TRBJ2-5; D possibly corresponds to TRBD2 (6 bases). Germline CDR1 reads SGHVS; CDR2 reads FNYEAQ. The ends were cut back, 1 base at V and 5 bases at J, with 14 bases in the middle. The CDR3 has 15 amino acids. CDR3 amino acids: CASSLVTEGSETQYF. CDR3 bases: TGTGCCAGCAGCTTAGTTACGGAGGGGAGTGAGACCCAGTACTTC.

V usage is TRBV6-5 and J usage is TRBJ2-7; D remains unclear. Germline V gene sequence: CDR1 MNHEY, CDR2 SVGAGI. The CDR3 runs 15 residues. V lost 0 bases and J 6 bases, leaving 15 bases between the germline ends. The CDR3 DNA reads TGTGCCAGCAGTTACTCACCCGGGCGGATCCGCGAGCAGTACTTC. This sequence encodes CASSYSPGRIREQYF.

With regard to this clone: Its ends do not fully match the called genes, so a read error is possible. Other DNA sequences from this sample encode an identical CDR3 as well. This chain joins TRBV30 and TRBJ2-7, with D maybe TRBD1 (6 bases). Germline CDR1 is GTSNPN and CDR2 is SVGIG (reference sequence). The CDR3 totals 14 residues. The CDR3 DNA is TGCGCCTGGGGGCCCAGCGGAGGCCTCTACGAGCAGTACTTC. Its translation is CAWGPSGGLYEQYF.

V gene TRBV9 combines with J gene TRBJ2-5; tentatively, D is TRBD2 (5 bases). The V end was cut by 0 bases, the J end by 5 bases, with 11 bases between. The CDR3 covers 14 residues. Germline CDR1 is SGDLS and CDR2 is YYNGEE. CDR3: CASSVAGSGETQYF. As DNA, the CDR3 is TGTGCCAGCAGCGTAGCGGGCAGCGGCGAGACCCAGTACTTC.